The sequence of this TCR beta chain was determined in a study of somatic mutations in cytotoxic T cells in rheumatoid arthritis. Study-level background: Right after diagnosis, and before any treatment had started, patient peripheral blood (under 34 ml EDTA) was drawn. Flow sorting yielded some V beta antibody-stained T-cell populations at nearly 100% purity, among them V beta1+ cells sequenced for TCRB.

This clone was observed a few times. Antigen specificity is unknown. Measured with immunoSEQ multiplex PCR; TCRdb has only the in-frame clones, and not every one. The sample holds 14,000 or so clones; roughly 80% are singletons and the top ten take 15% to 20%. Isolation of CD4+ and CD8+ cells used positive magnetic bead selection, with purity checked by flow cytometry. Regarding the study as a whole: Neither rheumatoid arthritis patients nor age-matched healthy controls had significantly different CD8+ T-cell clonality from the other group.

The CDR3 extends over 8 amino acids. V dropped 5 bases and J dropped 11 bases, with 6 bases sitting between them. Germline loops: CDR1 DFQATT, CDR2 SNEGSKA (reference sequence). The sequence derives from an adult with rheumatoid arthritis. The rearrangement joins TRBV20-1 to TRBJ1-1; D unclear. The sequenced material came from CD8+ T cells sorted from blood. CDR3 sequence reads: CSALGAFF. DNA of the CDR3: TGCAGTGCTTTAGGCGCTTTCTTT.